These 26 T cell receptor beta chains originate from one sample sequenced in a study of molecular identifiers for immune sequencing clone quantification (dated by TCRdb to between 2018 and 2020). Library preparation used PCR. The reads were generated on a NextSeq 500. TCRdb reanalyzed the raw reads on its own, using fastp at Q25 for trimming and MiXCR for clone calling, and kept in-frame beta chains. Duplicate CDR3 protein sequences are folded into a single record with the most common DNA and genes. Recorded for this sample are about 510,000 distinct CDR3 sequences; around 23% of them occurred a single time. Approximately 0.8% of the sample is held by the ten biggest clonotypes. Sequencing was carried out using naive CD8+ T cells from blood, with Jurkat cell RNA spiked in. This sample's cell subset or site label indicates: FACS-sorted CD8+CD4-CCR7+CD45RA+ naive T cells. These TCRs come from a human donor in good health. Some libraries in this study had Jurkat cell RNA spiked in.

The rearrangement joins TRBV10-1 to TRBJ2-7; D gene ambiguous. Deletions cut 8 bases from V and 5 bases from J, with 7 bases between. CDR3 size: 10 residues. Per the germline V gene, CDR1 is WNHNN and CDR2 is SYGVQD (reference sequence). CDR3 DNA sequence: TGCGCCAGCCAAGGAGACGAGCAGTACTTC. It is translated as CASQGDEQYF.

The chain uses TRBV7-2 and TRBJ1-4; D is unclear. Germline-derived CDR1 and CDR2 are SGHTA and FQGNSA. This CDR3 has 15 amino acids. Between the trimmed V and J ends, which lost 5 bases and 7 bases, there was a span of 17 bases. CDR3 sequence reads: CASSPMPPFSEKLFF. CDR3 bases: TGTGCCAGCAGCCCTATGCCGCCTTTCAGTGAAAAACTGTTTTTT.

In its sample, this clonotype was seen a few times. The V and J genes are TRBV29-1 and TRBJ2-5; D not certain. This CDR3 spans 14 amino acids. With 0 bases removed from V and 5 bases from J, the gap between germline ends came to 13 bases. The germline V gene encodes CDR1 SQVTM and CDR2 ANQGSEA. For the CDR3, the DNA is TGCAGCGTTGAAGAGGTGACCACCTGGGAGACCCAGTACTTC. Encoded protein: CSVEEVTTWETQYF. The full variable domain, rest sourced from reference TRBV29-1 and TRBJ2-5, is SAVISQKPSRDICQRGTSLTIQCQVDSQVTMMFWYRQQPGQSLTLIATANQGSEATYESGFVIDKFPISRPNLTFSTLTVSNMSPEDSSIYLCSVEEVTTWETQYFGPGTRLLVL.

The chain is built from TRBV30 and TRBJ2-3; D not resolved. Germline V gene sequence: CDR1 GTSNPN, CDR2 SVGIG (reference sequence). The CDR3 length is 14 residues. Trimming removed 3 bases at V and 2 bases at J, with 12 bases between. CDR3 sequence: CAWRNGSYTDTQYF. CDR3 sequence (DNA): TGTGCCTGGAGGAACGGATCTTACACAGATACGCAGTATTTT.

This clonotype was recorded a few times. The V and J genes are TRBV20-1 and TRBJ2-3; 8 positions match TRBD2. The CDR3 spans 15 residues. V was clipped by 3 bases and J by 5 bases; unmatched bases: 10. CDR1 is DFQATT and CDR2 is SNEGSKA in the germline V gene (reference sequence). The CDR3 here is CSARFGRAGEDTQYF. The CDR3 DNA sequence: TGCAGTGCTAGGTTCGGGAGGGCCGGGGAAGATACGCAGTATTTT.

The V and J genes are TRBV7-8 and TRBJ2-5; weak D call: TRBD2 (5 bases). The germline CDR1 and CDR2 sequences are SGHVS and FQNEAQ. The CDR3 is 19 amino acids. Deletions cut 1 base from V and 2 bases from J, with 23 bases between. CDR3 sequence: CASSLVFSIKLGTQETQYF. The CDR3 DNA reads as TGTGCCAGCAGCTTAGTGTTCTCCATAAAACTAGGAACACAAGAGACCCAGTACTTC.

Notes on this clonotype: A read error is possible here, since a much larger clone lies one base away. V is TRBV29-1 and J is TRBJ2-7; 7 nucleotides match TRBD1. CDR3 length: 12 amino acids. Germline V lookup: CDR1 SQVTM, CDR2 ANQGSEA. The CDR3 coding sequence is TGCGGCATCTGGACAGGCCCCTACGAGCAGTACTTC. Translated, it gives CGIWTGPYEQYF.

V is TRBV19 and J is TRBJ2-1, with D perhaps TRBD2 (6 bases). The ends were cut back, 6 bases at V and 13 bases at J, with 13 bases in the middle. In germline, CDR1 is LNHDA, CDR2 SQIVND (reference sequence). The CDR3 runs to 11 residues. For the CDR3, the DNA is TGTGCCAGTAGCCCCGGGACTCTTCAGTTCTTC. Encoded protein: CASSPGTLQFF.

This clonotype was found a few times. This rearrangement joins TRBV28 to TRBJ2-7; a possible D gene is TRBD1 (6 bases). Germline V lookup: CDR1 MDHEN, CDR2 SYDVKM. Trimming left V 2 bases short and J 2 bases short, with 10 bases between. The CDR3 covers 14 residues. DNA for the CDR3: TGTGCCAGCAGTTTAGGACAGACTACCTACGAGCAGTACTTC. It is translated as CASSLGQTTYEQYF.

This sequence joins TRBV9 and TRBJ2-3; tentatively, D is TRBD1 or TRBD2 (5 bases each). The CDR3 is made up of 17 amino acids. The germline CDR1 and CDR2 sequences are SGDLS and YYNGEE. Trimming pared 0 bases from V and 1 base from J, leaving 15 bases between. The CDR3 DNA reads TGTGCCAGCAGCGTAGAGGGAAGAGGGGCTGGCACAGATACGCAGTATTTT. Translating it yields CASSVEGRGAGTDTQYF.

This clonotype was picked up a small number of times. The J gene is TRBJ1-4, the V gene TRBV4-3, with TRBD1 matching 8 bases. The CDR3 length is 14 residues. J lost 8 bases, V lost 0 bases, and 2 bases had no gene match. Per germline, CDR1 LGHNA and CDR2 YSLEER. CDR3 region: CASSQDRGREKLFF. The CDR3 nucleotides read TGCGCCAGCAGCCAAGACAGGGGGCGAGAAAAACTGTTTTTT.

In this sample, this clonotype turned up a few times. The chain joins TRBV27 to TRBJ1-1; D might be TRBD1 (5 bases). The CDR3 length is 14 residues. Germline V gene lookup returns CDR1 MNHEY and CDR2 SMNVEV (reference sequence). Trimming shortened V by 4 bases and J by 6 bases, and 15 bases separated the two germline ends. The CDR3 nucleotides are TGTGCCAGCAGTTCTAGGGCGGGGGTCGCTGAAGCTTTCTTT. Translating it yields CASSSRAGVAEAFF.

This clonotype was recorded at least ten times. V usage is TRBV7-8 and J usage is TRBJ1-5, with no clear D. The germline gives CDR1 SGHVS, CDR2 FQNEAQ. The CDR3 contains 16 residues. With 5 bases removed from V and 5 bases from J, the gap between germline ends came to 19 bases. This CDR3 reads CASSPDGRAPYQPQHF. The CDR3 DNA reads as TGTGCCAGCAGCCCTGATGGTAGGGCTCCGTATCAGCCCCAGCATTTT.

This clonotype came up many times. This chain connects TRBV5-1 to TRBJ2-7; 9 bases are a match to TRBD1. Germline trimming cut 5 bases from V and 2 bases from J; bases unmatched to any gene: 8. Germline V CDR1 and CDR2: SGHRS, YFSETQ. This CDR3 is 15 amino acids long. The DNA for the CDR3 is TGCGCCAGCAGGGAACCTGGACAGGGGACCTACGAGCAGTACTTC. The encoded protein is CASREPGQGTYEQYF.

There are many counts of this clonotype. V gene TRBV7-9 combines with J gene TRBJ2-7; D is uncertain. V was shortened by 5 bases and J by 7 bases, with 12 bases between the two germline ends. The germline CDR1 and CDR2 sequences are SEHNR and FQNEAQ (reference sequence). The CDR3 totals 12 residues. The CDR3 sequence: CASSPKTWEQYF. CDR3 coding DNA: TGTGCCAGCAGCCCGAAGACGTGGGAGCAGTACTTC.

Details on this clonotype: Here the CDR3 omits its conserved ending phenylalanine or tryptophan, so a read error is the likely source. The V and J genes are TRBV12-3 or TRBV12-4 and TRBJ2-3; D is ambiguous. Trimming left V 1 base short and J 8 bases short, with 10 bases between. The CDR3 is made up of 13 amino acids. In DNA form, the CDR3 reads TGTGCCAGCAGTTTAGTAACTGCGATTACGCAGTATTCT. The encoded protein is CASSLVTAITQYS.

The chain couples TRBV19 to TRBJ2-2; TRBD2 might be the D (5 bases). This CDR3 has 13 amino acids. Germline CDR1 reads LNHDA; CDR2 reads SQIVND (reference sequence). The V end lost 6 bases, the J end lost 2 bases, and 7 bases lay between the germline ends. For the CDR3, the DNA is TGTGCCAGTAGGGACTTTAACACCGGGGAGCTGTTTTTT. Its translation: CASRDFNTGELFF.

This clonotype was seen at least ten times. The chain employs TRBV4-2 and TRBJ2-7; the D gene is possibly TRBD2 (6 bases). Germline loops: CDR1 LGHNA, CDR2 YNFKEQ. The CDR3 totals 15 residues. V lost 3 bases and J 2 bases, leaving 14 bases between the germline ends. The CDR3 protein is CASSQGDWQTYEQYF. The CDR3 bases are TGTGCCAGCAGCCAGGGGGACTGGCAGACCTACGAGCAGTACTTC.

This clonotype was seen more than once but under ten times. The genes are TRBV4-1 and TRBJ1-1; tentatively, D is TRBD1 (5 bases). CDR3 length equals 17 residues. Germline CDR1 and CDR2: MGHRA and YSYEKL. V lost 1 base, J lost 7 bases, and 22 bases lay in between. CDR3 sequence (DNA): TGCGCCAGCAGCCAAGGTCAGGCCGGGGGAGACCGAGATGAAGCTTTCTTT. Translation: CASSQGQAGGDRDEAFF.

The J gene is TRBJ1-5, the V gene TRBV20-1, with D uncertain. V gave up 4 bases and J gave up 3 bases, with 22 bases separating them. Germline-derived CDR1 and CDR2 are DFQATT and SNEGSKA (reference sequence). The CDR3 covers 17 residues. As DNA, the CDR3 is TGCAGTGCTATCCCTCCGAAGTCGAACCCTTACAATCAGCCCCAGCATTTT. This translates into CSAIPPKSNPYNQPQHF.

This clonotype was seen a handful of times. The chain has TRBV4-3 and TRBJ2-7; D possibly matches TRBD1 or TRBD2 (5 bases each). Between the trimmed V and J ends, which lost 1 base and 0 bases, there was a span of 13 bases. CDR3 length: 16 amino acids. Germline-derived CDR1 and CDR2 are LGHNA and YSLEER. The CDR3 nucleotides are TGCGCCAGCAGCCAAGTCACAGGACTTAGCTCCTACGAGCAGTACTTC. Amino acids: CASSQVTGLSSYEQYF.

The chain recombines TRBV20-1 with TRBJ2-5; TRBD2 aligns across 11 bases. The CDR3 covers 15 residues. Germline values: CDR1 DFQATT, CDR2 SNEGSKA (reference sequence). V trimming: 0 bases; J trimming: 3 bases; junction bases outside the gene matches: 3. The CDR3: CSARDRLAGKETQYF. DNA of the CDR3: TGCAGTGCTAGAGATCGACTAGCGGGGAAAGAGACCCAGTACTTC.

In regard to this clonotype: Just one base apart from a much larger clone, this may be a read error. The CDR3 does not end in the conserved phenylalanine or tryptophan, so this is likely a read error. V and J are TRBV7-6 and TRBJ1-4; TRBD1 is a possible D gene (5 bases). Germline V CDR1 and CDR2: SGHVS, FNYEAQ. V shed 4 bases and J shed 5 bases, with 17 bases lying between them. This CDR3 spans 16 amino acids. CDR3 coding DNA: TGTGCCAGCAGCTCCAGGGCGAGTCAACCAAATGAAAAACTGTTTTCT. It is translated as CASSSRASQPNEKLFS.

The sample holds a few counts of this clonotype. The chain is built from TRBV12-3 or TRBV12-4 and TRBJ2-3, with 7 bases identical to TRBD2. CDR3 size: 15 residues. V was clipped by 4 bases and J by 6 bases; unmatched bases: 10. CDR3 amino acids: CASSSSWEGQDTQYF. CDR3 in DNA: TGTGCCAGCAGTTCTTCCTGGGAGGGCCAGGATACGCAGTATTTT.

The chain is built from TRBV25-1 and TRBJ2-5, with a weak D call TRBD2 (6 bases). The germline V gene encodes CDR1 MGHDK and CDR2 SYGVNS. The CDR3 is made up of 15 amino acids. The germline V and J ends were trimmed by 7 bases and 7 bases, with 22 bases remaining between them. CDR3 sequence reads: CASMGRGAHSGTQYF. The CDR3 DNA follows: TGTGCCAGCATGGGGCGGGGAGCCCACTCAGGGACCCAGTACTTC. Full variable domain (missing parts from reference TRBV25-1 and TRBJ2-5): EADIYQTPRYLVIGTGKKITLECSQTMGHDKMYWYQQDPGMELHLIHYSYGVNSTEKGDLSSESTVSRIRTEHFPLTLESARPSHTSQYLCASMGRGAHSGTQYFGPGTRLLVL.

This clonotype was seen repeatedly, ten times or more. The DNA for the CDR3 is TGTGCCAGCAGCTTCTTTCCAGACAATGAGCAGTTCTTC. It yields the protein CASSFFPDNEQFF. The V gene is TRBV7-2, the J gene TRBJ2-1; D not resolved. The CDR3 runs to 13 residues. With 3 bases removed from V and 5 bases from J, the gap between germline ends came to 8 bases. Germline V CDR1 and CDR2: SGHTA, FQGNSA.